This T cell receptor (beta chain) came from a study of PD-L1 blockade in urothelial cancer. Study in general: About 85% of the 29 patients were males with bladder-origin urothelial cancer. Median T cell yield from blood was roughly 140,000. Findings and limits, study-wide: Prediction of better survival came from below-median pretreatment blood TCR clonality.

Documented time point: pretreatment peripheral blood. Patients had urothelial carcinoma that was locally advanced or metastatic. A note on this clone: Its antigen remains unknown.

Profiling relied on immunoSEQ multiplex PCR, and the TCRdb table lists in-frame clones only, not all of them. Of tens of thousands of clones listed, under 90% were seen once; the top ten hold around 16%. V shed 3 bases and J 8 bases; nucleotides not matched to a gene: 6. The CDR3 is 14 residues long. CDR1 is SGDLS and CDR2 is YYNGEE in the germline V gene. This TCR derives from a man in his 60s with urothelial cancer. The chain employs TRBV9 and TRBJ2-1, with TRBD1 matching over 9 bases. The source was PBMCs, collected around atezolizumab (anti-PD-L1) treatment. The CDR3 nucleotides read TGTGCCAGCAGCGCCCGGGACAGGGCCGATGAGCAGTTCTTC. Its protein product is CASSARDRADEQFF.